This record concerns one T cell receptor (beta chain) sequence. V lost 3 bases to trimming and J lost 8 bases; unmatched junction nucleotides: 7. This CDR3 contains 14 residues. Germline loops: CDR1 MDHEN, CDR2 SYDVKM. The sample comes from a study of T cell changes during pregnancy in multiple sclerosis. Generated by immunoSEQ multiplex PCR, the TCRdb table keeps only in-frame clones and is missing some. The data contain about 14,000 clones, 85% to 90% of them singletons. The chain links TRBV28 to TRBJ2-1; 7 nucleotides match TRBD1. This specimen consisted of CD8+ T cells from peripheral blood mononuclear cells, obtained in the first trimester of pregnancy. The source is a female donor with multiple sclerosis, enrolled in a pregnancy study. Here the CDR3 DNA reads TGTGCCAGCAGTTTGAATTTAGGGGGCGATGAGCAGTTCTTC. This sequence encodes CASSLNLGGDEQFF.